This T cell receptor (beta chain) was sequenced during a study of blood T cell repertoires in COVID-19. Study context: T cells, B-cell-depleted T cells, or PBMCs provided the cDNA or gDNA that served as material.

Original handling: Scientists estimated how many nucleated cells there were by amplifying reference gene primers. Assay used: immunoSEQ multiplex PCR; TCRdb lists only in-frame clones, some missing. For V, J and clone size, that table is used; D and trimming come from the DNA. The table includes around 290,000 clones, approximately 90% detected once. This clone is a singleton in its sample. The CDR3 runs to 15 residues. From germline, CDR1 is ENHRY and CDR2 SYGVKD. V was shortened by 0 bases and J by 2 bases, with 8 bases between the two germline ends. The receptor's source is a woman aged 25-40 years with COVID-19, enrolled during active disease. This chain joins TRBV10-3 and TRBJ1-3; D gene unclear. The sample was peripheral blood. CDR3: CAISESEAPGNTIYF. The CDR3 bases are TGTGCCATCAGTGAGTCGGAAGCGCCTGGAAACACCATATATTTT.